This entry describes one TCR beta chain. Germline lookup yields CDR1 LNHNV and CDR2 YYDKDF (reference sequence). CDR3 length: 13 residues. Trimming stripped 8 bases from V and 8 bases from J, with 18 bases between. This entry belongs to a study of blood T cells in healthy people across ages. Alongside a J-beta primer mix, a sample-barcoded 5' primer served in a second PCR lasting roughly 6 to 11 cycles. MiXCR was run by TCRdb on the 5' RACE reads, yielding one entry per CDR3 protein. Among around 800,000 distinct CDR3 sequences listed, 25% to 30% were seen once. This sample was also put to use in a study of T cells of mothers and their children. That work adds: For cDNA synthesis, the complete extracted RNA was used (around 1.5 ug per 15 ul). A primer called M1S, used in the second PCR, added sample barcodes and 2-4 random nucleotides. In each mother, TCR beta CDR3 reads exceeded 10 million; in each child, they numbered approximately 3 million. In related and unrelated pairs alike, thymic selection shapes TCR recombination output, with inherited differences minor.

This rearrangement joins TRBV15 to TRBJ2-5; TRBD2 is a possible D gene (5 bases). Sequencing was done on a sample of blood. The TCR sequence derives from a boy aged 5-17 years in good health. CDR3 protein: CATAGLALETQYF. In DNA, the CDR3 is TGTGCCACCGCGGGCCTAGCTCTCGAAACCCAGTACTTC. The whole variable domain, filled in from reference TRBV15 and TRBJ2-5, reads DAMVIQNPRYQVTQFGKPVTLSCSQTLNHNVMYWYQQKSSQAPKLLFHYYDKDFNNEADTPDNFQSRRPNTSFCFLDIRSPGLGDTAMYLCATAGLALETQYFGPGTRLLVL.